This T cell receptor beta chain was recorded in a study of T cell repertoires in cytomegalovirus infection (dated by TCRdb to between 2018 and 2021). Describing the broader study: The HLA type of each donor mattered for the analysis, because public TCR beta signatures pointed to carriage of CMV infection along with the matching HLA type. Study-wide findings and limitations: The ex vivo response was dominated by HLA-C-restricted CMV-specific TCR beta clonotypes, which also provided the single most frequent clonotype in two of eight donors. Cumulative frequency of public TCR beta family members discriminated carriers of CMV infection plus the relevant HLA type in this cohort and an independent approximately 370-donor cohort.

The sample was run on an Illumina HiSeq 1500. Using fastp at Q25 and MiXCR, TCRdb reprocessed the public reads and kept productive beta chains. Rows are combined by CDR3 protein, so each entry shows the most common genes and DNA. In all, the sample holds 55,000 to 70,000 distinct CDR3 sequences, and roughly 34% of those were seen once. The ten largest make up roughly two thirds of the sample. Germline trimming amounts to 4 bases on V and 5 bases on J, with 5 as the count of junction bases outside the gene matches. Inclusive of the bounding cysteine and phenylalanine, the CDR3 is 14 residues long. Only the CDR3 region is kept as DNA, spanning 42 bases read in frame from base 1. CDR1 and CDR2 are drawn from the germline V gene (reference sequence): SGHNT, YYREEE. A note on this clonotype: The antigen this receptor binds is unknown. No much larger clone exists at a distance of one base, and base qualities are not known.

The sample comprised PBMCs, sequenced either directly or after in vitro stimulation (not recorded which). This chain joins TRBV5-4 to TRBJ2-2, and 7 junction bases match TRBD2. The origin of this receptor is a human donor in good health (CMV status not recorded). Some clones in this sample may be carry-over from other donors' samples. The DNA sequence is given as TGTGCCAGCAGCCCTGGGGAGGGGACCGGGGAGCTGTTTTTT. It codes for CASSPGEGTGELFF.